A single sample is the source of the 2 T cell receptor beta chains below, sequenced in a study of blood T cell repertoires in COVID-19. Sequenced by immunoSEQ multiplex PCR; TCRdb stores in-frame clones only, minus some. The sample has approximately 100,000 clones; approximately 85% are singletons. Sequencing was done on a sample of peripheral blood. All receptors come from a human donor in a cohort sampled during active COVID-19.

The rearrangement joins TRBV9 to TRBJ2-7, with D maybe TRBD1 (5 bases). Germline V lookup: CDR1 SGDLS, CDR2 YYNGEE. This CDR3 comprises 15 residues. V dropped 5 bases and J dropped 2 bases, with 17 bases sitting between them. Here the CDR3 reads CASSPTSGSTYEQYF. CDR3 in DNA: TGTGCCAGCAGTCCTACCTCAGGGTCCACCTACGAGCAGTACTTC.

The CDR3 protein is CASRPIQGRGYTF. CDR3 in DNA: TGTGCCAGCAGACCCATACAGGGACGTGGCTACACCTTC. The rearrangement uses TRBV6-5 and TRBJ1-2; maybe TRBD1 (6 bases). This CDR3 has 13 amino acids. Trimming stripped 6 bases from V and 7 bases from J, with 15 bases between. Germline CDR1 MNHEY, CDR2 SVGAGI.